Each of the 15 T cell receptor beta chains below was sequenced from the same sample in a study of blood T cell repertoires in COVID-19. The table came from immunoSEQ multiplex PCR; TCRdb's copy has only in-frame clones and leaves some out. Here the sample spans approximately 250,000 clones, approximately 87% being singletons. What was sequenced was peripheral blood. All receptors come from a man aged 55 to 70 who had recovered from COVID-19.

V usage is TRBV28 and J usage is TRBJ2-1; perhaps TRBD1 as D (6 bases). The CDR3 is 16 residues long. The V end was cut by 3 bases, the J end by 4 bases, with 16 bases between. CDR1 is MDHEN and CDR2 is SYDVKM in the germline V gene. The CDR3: CASSFRQVGPYNEQFF. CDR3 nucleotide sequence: TGTGCCAGCAGTTTCCGACAGGTGGGGCCTTACAATGAGCAGTTCTTC.

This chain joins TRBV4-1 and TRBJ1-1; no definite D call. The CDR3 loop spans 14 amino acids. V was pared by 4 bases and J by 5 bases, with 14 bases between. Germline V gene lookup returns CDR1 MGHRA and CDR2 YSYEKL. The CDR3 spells CASSPQATLTEAFF. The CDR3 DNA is TGCGCCAGCAGCCCTCAAGCGACGCTAACTGAAGCTTTCTTT.

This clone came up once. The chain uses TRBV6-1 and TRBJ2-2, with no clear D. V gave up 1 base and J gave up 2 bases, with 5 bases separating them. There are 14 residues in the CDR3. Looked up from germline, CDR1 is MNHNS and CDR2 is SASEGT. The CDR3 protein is CASSEGANTGELFF. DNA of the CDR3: TGTGCCAGCAGTGAAGGGGCTAACACCGGGGAGCTGTTTTTT.

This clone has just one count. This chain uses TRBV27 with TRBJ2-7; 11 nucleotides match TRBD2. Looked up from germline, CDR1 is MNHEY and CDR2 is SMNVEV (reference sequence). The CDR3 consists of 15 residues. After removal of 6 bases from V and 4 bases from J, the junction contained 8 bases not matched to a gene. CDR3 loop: CASSPTSGSGYEQYF. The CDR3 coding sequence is TGTGCCAGCAGCCCAACTAGCGGGAGTGGATACGAGCAGTACTTC.

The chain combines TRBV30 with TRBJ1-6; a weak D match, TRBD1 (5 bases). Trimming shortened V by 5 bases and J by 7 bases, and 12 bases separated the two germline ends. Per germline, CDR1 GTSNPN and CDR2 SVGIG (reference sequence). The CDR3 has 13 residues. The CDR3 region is CAWAGQLNSPLHF. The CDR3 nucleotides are TGTGCCTGGGCGGGGCAGTTGAATTCACCCCTCCACTTT.

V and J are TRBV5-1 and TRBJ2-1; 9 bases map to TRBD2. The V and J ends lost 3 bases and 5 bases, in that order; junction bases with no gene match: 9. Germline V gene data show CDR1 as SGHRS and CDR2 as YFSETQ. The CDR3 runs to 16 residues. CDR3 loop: CASSSTTSGLNNEQFF. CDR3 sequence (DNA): TGCGCCAGCAGCTCTACGACTAGCGGACTAAACAATGAGCAGTTCTTC. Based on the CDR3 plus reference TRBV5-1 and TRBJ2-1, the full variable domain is KAGVTQTPRYLIKTRGQQVTLSCSPISGHRSVSWYQQTPGQGLQFLFEYFSETQRNKGNFPGRFSGRQFSNSRSEMNVSTLELGDSALYLCASSSTTSGLNNEQFFGPGTRLTVL.

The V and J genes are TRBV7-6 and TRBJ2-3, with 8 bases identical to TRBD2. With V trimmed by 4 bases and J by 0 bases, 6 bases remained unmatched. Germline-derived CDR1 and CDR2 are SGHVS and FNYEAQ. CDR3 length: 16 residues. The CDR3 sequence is CASSSLSGASTDTQYF. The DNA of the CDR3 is TGTGCCAGCAGCTCTCTTAGCGGGGCTAGCACAGATACGCAGTATTTT.

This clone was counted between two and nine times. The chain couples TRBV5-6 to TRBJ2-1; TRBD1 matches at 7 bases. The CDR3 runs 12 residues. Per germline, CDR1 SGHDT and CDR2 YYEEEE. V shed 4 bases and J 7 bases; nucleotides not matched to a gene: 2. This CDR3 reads CASSPTGNEQFF. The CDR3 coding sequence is TGTGCCAGCAGCCCGACAGGGAATGAGCAGTTCTTC.

The CDR3 reads CASSRDNTGVNSPLHF. The CDR3 DNA reads TGTGCCAGCAGCCGAGACAATACAGGGGTTAATTCACCCCTCCACTTT. V is TRBV4-2 and J is TRBJ1-6, with 7 bases that match TRBD1. The CDR3 sequence is 16 residues long. J was trimmed by 6 bases and V by 4 bases; bases with no gene match: 9. Germline-derived CDR1 and CDR2 are LGHNA and YNFKEQ.

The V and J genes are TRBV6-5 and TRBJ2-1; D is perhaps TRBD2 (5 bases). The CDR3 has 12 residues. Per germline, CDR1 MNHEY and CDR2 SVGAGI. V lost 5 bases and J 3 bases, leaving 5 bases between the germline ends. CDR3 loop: CASSTSYNEQFF. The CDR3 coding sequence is TGTGCCAGCAGTACTAGCTACAATGAGCAGTTCTTC.

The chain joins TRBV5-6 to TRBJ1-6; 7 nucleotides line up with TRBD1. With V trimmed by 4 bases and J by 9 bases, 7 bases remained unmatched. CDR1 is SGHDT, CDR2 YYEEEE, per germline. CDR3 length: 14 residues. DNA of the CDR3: TGTGCCAGCAGCCCGGACAGGAGGAGTTCACCCCTCCACTTT. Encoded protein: CASSPDRRSSPLHF.

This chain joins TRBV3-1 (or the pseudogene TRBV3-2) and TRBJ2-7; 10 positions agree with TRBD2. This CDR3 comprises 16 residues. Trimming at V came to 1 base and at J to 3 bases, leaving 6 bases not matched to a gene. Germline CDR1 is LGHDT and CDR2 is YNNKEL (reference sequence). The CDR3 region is CASSQGLAGGLYEQYF. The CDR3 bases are TGTGCCAGCAGCCAAGGGTTAGCGGGAGGACTCTACGAGCAGTACTTC.

CDR3 DNA sequence: TGTGCCAGCAATCCGGGACAGGGATACAATGAGCAGTTCTTC. Translating gives CASNPGQGYNEQFF. The chain has TRBV6-5 and TRBJ2-1; 9 nucleotides agree with TRBD1. Looked up from germline, CDR1 is MNHEY and CDR2 is SVGAGI. V trimming: 7 bases; J trimming: 4 bases; junction bases outside the gene matches: 5. This CDR3 spans 14 amino acids.

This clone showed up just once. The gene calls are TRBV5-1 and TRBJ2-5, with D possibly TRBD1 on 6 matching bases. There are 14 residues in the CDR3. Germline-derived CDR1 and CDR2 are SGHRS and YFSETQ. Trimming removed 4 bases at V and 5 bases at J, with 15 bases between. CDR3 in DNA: TGCGCCAGCAGCGTCACAGGGTGGCGGGAGACCCAGTACTTC. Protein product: CASSVTGWRETQYF. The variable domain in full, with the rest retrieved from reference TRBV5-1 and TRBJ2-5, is KAGVTQTPRYLIKTRGQQVTLSCSPISGHRSVSWYQQTPGQGLQFLFEYFSETQRNKGNFPGRFSGRQFSNSRSEMNVSTLELGDSALYLCASSVTGWRETQYFGPGTRLLVL.

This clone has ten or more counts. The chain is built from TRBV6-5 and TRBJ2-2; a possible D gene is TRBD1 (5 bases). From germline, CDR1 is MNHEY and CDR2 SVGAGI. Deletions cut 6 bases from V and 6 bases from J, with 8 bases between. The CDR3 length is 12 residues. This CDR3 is CASRGQAGELFF. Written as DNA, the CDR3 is TGTGCCAGCAGGGGGCAAGCCGGGGAGCTGTTTTTT.